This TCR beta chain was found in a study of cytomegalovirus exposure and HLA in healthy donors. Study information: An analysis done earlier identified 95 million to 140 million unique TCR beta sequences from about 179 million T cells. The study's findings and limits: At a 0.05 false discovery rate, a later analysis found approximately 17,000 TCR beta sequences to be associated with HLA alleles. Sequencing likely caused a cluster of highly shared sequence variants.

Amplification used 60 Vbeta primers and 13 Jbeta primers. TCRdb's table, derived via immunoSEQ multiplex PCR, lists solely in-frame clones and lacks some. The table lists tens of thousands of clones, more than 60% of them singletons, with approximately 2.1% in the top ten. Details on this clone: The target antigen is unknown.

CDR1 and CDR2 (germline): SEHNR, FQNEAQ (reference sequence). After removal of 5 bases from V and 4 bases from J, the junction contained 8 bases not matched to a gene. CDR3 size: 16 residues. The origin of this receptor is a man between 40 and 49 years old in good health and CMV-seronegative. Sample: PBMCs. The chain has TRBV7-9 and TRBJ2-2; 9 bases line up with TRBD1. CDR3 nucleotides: TGTGCCAGCAGCACCACCGGGACAGGGCCCACCGGGGAGCTGTTTTTT. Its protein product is CASSTTGTGPTGELFF.